This entry lists 5 T cell receptor beta chains sequenced from one sample in a study of identical twins. Using its own MiXCR run on the 5' RACE reads, TCRdb lists one record per CDR3 protein. The table includes approximately 600,000 distinct CDR3 sequences, more than 9% detected once. This sample also belongs to another study, concerning yellow fever vaccine responses in identical twins.

Sequenced input: PBMCs. The receptor source for this set is a woman between 18 and 29 years old in good health.

At least ten counts were recorded for this clonotype. J is TRBJ2-1 and V is TRBV6-5; D remains unclear. This CDR3 is 13 amino acids long. From germline, CDR1 is MNHEY and CDR2 SVGAGI. Deletions cut 1 base from V and 10 bases from J, with 11 bases between. CDR3 residues: CASSYLVTGEQFF. The CDR3 DNA reads TGTGCCAGCAGTTACTTGGTGACTGGGGAGCAGTTCTTC.

This clonotype has more than one count but fewer than ten. The V call is TRBV14, the J call TRBJ2-5; 7 bases map to TRBD2. The CDR3 runs 14 residues. CDR1 is SGHDN, CDR2 FVKESK, per germline. With 0 bases clipped from V and 12 bases from J, the junction kept 10 bases outside the gene matches. The CDR3 coding sequence is TGTGCCAGCAGCCAAGATACTAGCGAAACCCTCAAGTACTTC. It specifies CASSQDTSETLKYF.

This clonotype came up many times. Compared with germline, one end of the junction differs, possibly owing to a read error. The V and J genes are TRBV12-3 or TRBV12-4 and TRBJ2-3; 14 positions match TRBD2. The CDR3 runs 16 residues. The CDR3: CASSPRLAGGTDTQYF. DNA for the CDR3: TGCGCCAGCAGCCCCCGACTAGCGGGAGGGACAGATACGCAGTATTTT.

This clonotype appeared many times. The chain has TRBV6-5 and TRBJ2-5; no firm D call. The CDR3 sequence is 15 residues long. Trimming took 0 bases from V and 5 from J, leaving 13 bases between them. Germline V gives CDR1 MNHEY, CDR2 SVGAGI. CDR3 amino acids: CASSYSVGLKETQYF. The CDR3 bases are TGTGCCAGCAGTTACTCGGTGGGCCTGAAGGAGACCCAGTACTTC.

This clonotype was seen a few times. This sequence joins TRBV6-1 and TRBJ2-1, with 8 bases that match TRBD1. The CDR3 consists of 16 residues. After removal of 3 bases from V and 7 bases from J, the junction contained 11 bases not matched to a gene. Germline CDR1 and CDR2: MNHNS and SASEGT. CDR3 amino acids: CASSEDTWTGQNEQFF. CDR3 coding DNA: TGTGCCAGCAGTGAGGACACTTGGACAGGGCAAAATGAGCAGTTCTTC.